What follows are 15 T cell receptor beta chains derived from one specimen sequenced in a study of blood T cell repertoires in COVID-19. Libraries were prepared by immunoSEQ multiplex PCR; TCRdb keeps only in-frame clonotypes and omits some of them. The sample lists 250,000 to 400,000 clones, 88% occurring once. The material sequenced was peripheral blood. These receptors were obtained from a woman aged 30 to 39 with COVID-19, enrolled during active disease.

The gene calls are TRBV5-1 and TRBJ1-1; 10 bases agree with TRBD1. The V gene end was trimmed by 4 bases and the J gene end by 6 bases; junction bases not matched to a gene: 3. The CDR3 is made up of 13 amino acids. In germline, CDR1 is SGHRS, CDR2 YFSETQ. In DNA form, the CDR3 reads TGCGCCAGCAGCCATGGACAGGGGGCTGAAGCTTTCTTT. This gives the protein CASSHGQGAEAFF. The complete variable domain, with remaining parts taken from reference TRBV5-1 and TRBJ1-1, reads KAGVTQTPRYLIKTRGQQVTLSCSPISGHRSVSWYQQTPGQGLQFLFEYFSETQRNKGNFPGRFSGRQFSNSRSEMNVSTLELGDSALYLCASSHGQGAEAFFGQGTRLTVV.

This clone has only a few counts. The chain recombines TRBV7-8 with TRBJ1-4; no clear D gene. V shed 5 bases and J shed 11 bases, with 15 bases lying between them. CDR1 is SGHVS, CDR2 FQNEAQ, per germline. This CDR3 spans 13 amino acids. The CDR3 nucleotides read TGTGCCAGCAGCCGTCTGGGGAGAGGGAAACTGTTTTTT. Translated: CASSRLGRGKLFF.

The chain couples TRBV28 to TRBJ2-1; tentatively, D is TRBD2 (7 bases). Trimming took 6 bases from V and 5 from J, leaving 17 bases between them. The germline V gene has CDR1 MDHEN and CDR2 SYDVKM. The CDR3 length is 15 residues. The CDR3 is CASREQGGGHNEQFF. The CDR3 nucleotides are TGTGCCAGCAGGGAACAGGGCGGGGGTCACAATGAGCAGTTCTTC. Using reference TRBV28 and TRBJ2-1 for the parts outside the CDR3, the full variable domain is DVKVTQSSRYLVKRTGEKVFLECVQDMDHENMFWYRQDPGLGLRLIYFSYDVKMKEKGDIPEGYSVSREKKERFSLILESASTNQTSMYLCASREQGGGHNEQFFGPGTRLTVL.

CDR3 coding DNA: TGTGCCAGCAGCCTGGGGACTAGCGGGGGACCCAATGAGCAGTTCTTC. Translating gives CASSLGTSGGPNEQFF. This chain links TRBV4-2 with TRBJ2-1; 14 bases are a match to TRBD2. The CDR3 runs 16 residues. Germline V gives CDR1 LGHNA, CDR2 YNFKEQ. The J segment lost 6 bases and the V segment lost 4 bases, leaving 5 bases of the junction unmatched.

In this sample, this clone turned up once. The chain carries TRBV2 and TRBJ1-4, with D unresolved. Germline lookup yields CDR1 SNHLY and CDR2 FYNNEI. V gave up 4 bases and J gave up 5 bases, with 8 bases separating them. The CDR3 runs 13 residues. In DNA form, the CDR3 reads TGTGCCAGCAGTGGAAATAGCAATGAAAAACTGTTTTTT. It is translated as CASSGNSNEKLFF.

The CDR3 region has the DNA TGCAGCGCAGCCGGGTCCACTTTCGACGCCACTGAAGCTTTCTTT. Residues: CSAAGSTFDATEAFF. The V gene is TRBV29-1, the J gene TRBJ1-1, with D unclear. Germline assignment: CDR1 SQVTM and CDR2 ANQGSEA. The V end was cut by 7 bases, the J end by 4 bases, with 22 bases between. CDR3 length: 15 residues.

The chain links TRBV2 to TRBJ1-2; maybe TRBD1 (6 bases). The CDR3 is made up of 15 amino acids. Trimming cost V 6 bases and J 4 bases, with 18 bases left between them. Germline V gene sequence: CDR1 SNHLY, CDR2 FYNNEI. For the CDR3, the DNA is TGTGCCAGCAGCTATGACAGGATCGAGGTCTATGGCTACACCTTC. It translates to CASSYDRIEVYGYTF.

CDR3 protein: CASSTVPGGNQPQHF. DNA for the CDR3: TGTGCCAGCAGTACGGTCCCGGGGGGCAATCAGCCCCAGCATTTT. This chain links TRBV6-5 with TRBJ1-5; a possible D gene is TRBD1 (5 bases). The germline CDR1 and CDR2 sequences are MNHEY and SVGAGI. The V end was cut by 5 bases, the J end by 2 bases, with 13 bases between. This CDR3 has 15 amino acids.

This chain uses TRBV5-4 with TRBJ2-7; 7 nucleotides align to TRBD2. J gave up 7 bases and V 2 bases, and 0 bases lay outside the gene matches. The germline V gene encodes CDR1 SGHNT and CDR2 YYREEE (reference sequence). The CDR3 runs 11 residues. The CDR3 nucleotides read TGTGCCAGCAGCTTCGGGGGGGAGCAGTACTTC. Translated: CASSFGGEQYF.

The chain uses TRBV7-2 and TRBJ1-1; the D gene is possibly TRBD1 (6 bases). The V gene lost 5 bases and the J gene lost 0 bases, with 10 bases spanning the gap. This CDR3 has 14 residues. Germline V gene sequence: CDR1 SGHTA, CDR2 FQGNSA. CDR3 bases: TGTGCCAGCAGCCCCTGGACAGTGAACACTGAAGCTTTCTTT. This sequence encodes CASSPWTVNTEAFF.

The chain uses TRBV3-1 (or the pseudogene TRBV3-2) and TRBJ2-3; tentative D call: TRBD1 (6 bases). V was shortened by 6 bases and J by 3 bases, with 10 bases between the two germline ends. The CDR3 covers 13 residues. Germline V gene data show CDR1 as LGHDT and CDR2 as YNNKEL (reference sequence). CDR3 amino acids: CASSTTGTDTQYF. The DNA for the CDR3 is TGTGCCAGCAGTACTACAGGGACAGATACGCAGTATTTT.

The chain links TRBV28 to TRBJ1-6; 9 bases line up with TRBD1. Per germline, CDR1 MDHEN and CDR2 SYDVKM. This CDR3 contains 16 residues. The J segment lost 7 bases and the V segment lost 5 bases, leaving 9 bases of the junction unmatched. This CDR3 reads CASSKPQGAGNSPLHF. In nucleotides, the CDR3 is TGTGCCAGCAGTAAACCACAGGGGGCGGGCAATTCACCCCTCCACTTT.

The chain carries TRBV3-1 (or the pseudogene TRBV3-2) and TRBJ2-5, with D perhaps matching TRBD2 (7 bases). CDR1 is LGHDT, CDR2 YNNKEL, per germline (reference sequence). The CDR3 has 14 residues. With 10 bases removed from V and 2 bases from J, the gap between germline ends came to 17 bases. The DNA of the CDR3 is TGTGCCATCCAGTCTAGCGGACAGCAAGAGACCCAGTACTTC. Protein sequence: CAIQSSGQQETQYF.

This clone was observed a single time. This chain links TRBV7-8 with TRBJ2-5, with a tentative D call TRBD2 (5 bases). The CDR3 length is 13 residues. Germline CDR1 and CDR2: SGHVS and FQNEAQ. Trimming left V 1 base short and J 5 bases short, with 8 bases between. The DNA of the CDR3 is TGTGCCAGCAGCTTAGGGGAGCGGGAGACCCAGTACTTC. Protein product: CASSLGERETQYF. Variable domain in full (rest from reference TRBV7-8 and TRBJ2-5): GAGVSQSPRYKVAKRGQDVALRCDPISGHVSLFWYQQALGQGPEFLTYFQNEAQLDKSGLPSDRFFAERPEGSVSTLKIQRTQQEDSAVYLCASSLGERETQYFGPGTRLLVL.

V is TRBV9 and J is TRBJ2-2, with D perhaps matching TRBD1 (6 bases). V was trimmed by 5 bases and J by 2 bases, leaving 25 bases between them. The CDR3 has 19 amino acids. Germline loops: CDR1 SGDLS, CDR2 YYNGEE. The CDR3 loop is CASSHPQGYINLNTGELFF. CDR3 coding DNA: TGTGCCAGCAGTCATCCCCAGGGGTACATCAATTTAAACACCGGGGAGCTGTTTTTT.